These 5 T cell receptor beta chains originate from one sample sequenced in a study of regulatory T cells in long-lasting Graves disease. TCR beta libraries were built with iRepertoire HTBI primers and Arm-PCR of CDR3 regions. TCRdb reprocessed the multiplex PCR reads via MiXCR and lists one record per CDR3 protein. The sample gives 450,000 to 700,000 distinct CDR3 sequences, around an eighth of which show up once; over 7.5% is in the top ten. The time point: newly diagnosed GD, antithyroid drugs for less than 3 months. Preparation of the TCR library used RNA extracted from PBMCs. The same sample was also studied in work on T cells in Graves' hyperthyroidism and ophthalmopathy.

This sample comprised peripheral blood mononuclear cells (PBMCs), obtained at new diagnosis, from a patient treated with antithyroid drugs. All receptors come from a man aged 30-40 years with Graves disease.

This clonotype showed up many times. The chain recombines TRBV10-2 with TRBJ2-1; D gene uncertain. The V end lost 7 bases, the J end lost 2 bases, and 6 bases lay between the germline ends. The germline CDR1 and CDR2 sequences are WSHSY and SAAADI. The CDR3 length is 12 residues. The CDR3 sequence is CASTEPYNEQFF. The CDR3 coding sequence is TGCGCCAGCACGGAACCCTACAATGAGCAGTTCTTC.

There are many counts of this clonotype. J is TRBJ1-2 and V is TRBV7-8, with D possibly matching TRBD1 (6 bases). CDR3 length equals 16 residues. Germline V gene lookup returns CDR1 SGHVS and CDR2 FQNEAQ. V lost 4 bases, J lost 0 bases, and 15 bases lay in between. The CDR3 DNA reads TGTGCCAGCAGCTCAATTCCCAGGGGAGCTAACTATGGCTACACCTTC. Amino acid sequence: CASSSIPRGANYGYTF.

This clonotype was counted at least ten times. The J gene is TRBJ1-1, the V gene TRBV29-1, with D possibly TRBD1 on 5 matching bases. The ends were cut back, 6 bases at V and 2 bases at J, with 13 bases in the middle. Germline V gives CDR1 SQVTM, CDR2 ANQGSEA. CDR3 length: 13 residues. DNA of the CDR3: TGCAGCGTCGAGGGGACGGGAAACACTGAAGCTTTCTTT. It encodes CSVEGTGNTEAFF.

This clonotype has only a few counts. The chain uses TRBV9 and TRBJ2-7; the D gene could be TRBD1 or TRBD2 (5 bases each). CDR3 length: 15 amino acids. Germline V CDR1 and CDR2: SGDLS, YYNGEE. With 4 bases removed from V and 2 bases from J, the gap between germline ends came to 16 bases. CDR3: CASSYRDRRTYEQYF. As DNA, the CDR3 is TGTGCCAGCAGCTACCGGGACCGCCGAACCTACGAGCAGTACTTC.

This clonotype has at least ten counts. The V call is TRBV2, the J call TRBJ2-1; D perhaps matches TRBD2 (6 bases). This CDR3 is built from 16 residues. Germline assignment: CDR1 SNHLY and CDR2 FYNNEI. The germline V and J ends were trimmed by 4 bases and 0 bases, with 13 bases remaining between them. CDR3 in amino acids: CASSGLAPSSYNEQFF. CDR3 DNA: TGTGCCAGCAGTGGGCTAGCGCCCAGCTCCTACAATGAGCAGTTCTTC.